The 26 T cell receptor beta chains in this list originate from one sample, sequenced in a study of breast tumors, draining lymph nodes, adjacent tissues. Each CDR3 protein gets one entry after TCRdb re-called the multiplex PCR reads with MiXCR. The data show under 350,000 distinct CDR3 sequences, with 30% seen just once and 1.1% held by the top ten. The lymph nodes were axillary draining lymph nodes from breast cancer patients. The sequenced material came from axillary lymph node tissue. These receptors all come from a female donor with breast cancer. Some clones in this sample may be carry-over from other donors' samples.

This clonotype was observed at least ten times. The chain employs TRBV20-1 and TRBJ2-1; tentatively, D is TRBD1 (5 bases). CDR1 is DFQATT, CDR2 SNEGSKA, per germline (reference sequence). CDR3 length: 15 amino acids. Trimming took off 1 base at V and 6 bases at J, with 16 bases between the two ends. The CDR3 bases are TGCAGTGCTAGAGCTGGGGCTAAGTTGGGCAATGAGCAGTTCTTC. Its protein product is CSARAGAKLGNEQFF.

There are many counts of this clonotype. This chain joins TRBV7-3 and TRBJ2-6; tentative D call: TRBD2 (5 bases). V was shortened by 6 bases and J by 1 base, with 10 bases between the two germline ends. This CDR3 has 15 amino acids. Germline loops: CDR1 SGHTA, CDR2 FQGTGA. CDR3 sequence reads: CASRRAGSGANVLTF. The CDR3 DNA follows: TGTGCCAGCAGGAGGGCTGGATCTGGGGCCAACGTCCTGACTTTC.

In regard to this clonotype: Given a much more abundant clone one base away, this may be a read error. The V call is TRBV7-2, the J call TRBJ1-5; tentatively, D is TRBD1 (6 bases). Trimming took 5 bases from V and 5 from J, leaving 13 bases between them. The CDR3 runs 14 residues. Germline CDR1 reads SGHTA; CDR2 reads FQGNSA. The CDR3 region is CASSHTGSDQPQHF. The DNA of the CDR3 is TGTGCCAGCAGCCACACAGGGTCCGATCAGCCCCAGCATTTT.

This clonotype was recorded a few times. This may stem from a read error, because a much larger clone lies one nucleotide away. The J gene is TRBJ2-1, the V gene TRBV6-5; 11 bases agree with TRBD2. This CDR3 spans 13 amino acids. Germline V gene data show CDR1 as MNHEY and CDR2 as SVGAGI. The ends lost 8 bases at V and 7 bases at J; junction bases unmatched: 4. The CDR3 region is CASEVAGGNEQFF. The CDR3 DNA reads TGTGCCAGCGAGGTAGCGGGAGGGAATGAGCAGTTCTTC.

This clonotype was seen at least ten times. The gene calls are TRBV9 and TRBJ2-1; the D gene is possibly TRBD2 (6 bases). CDR3 size: 13 residues. Germline V CDR1 and CDR2: SGDLS, YYNGEE. V shed 3 bases and J shed 6 bases, with 10 bases lying between them. The CDR3 bases are TGTGCCAGCAGCGGCGGGGTACCCAATGAGCAGTTCTTC. It translates to CASSGGVPNEQFF.

This clonotype was counted many times. The chain carries TRBV5-1 and TRBJ2-3; possible D gene TRBD2, 6 bases. V lost 1 base and J 0 bases, leaving 15 bases between the germline ends. Germline CDR1 SGHRS, CDR2 YFSETQ. CDR3 length: 17 amino acids. In DNA, the CDR3 is TGCGCCAGCAGCTTGTGGGGGGTCGGGGCTAGCACAGATACGCAGTATTTT. Encoded protein: CASSLWGVGASTDTQYF.

This clonotype was seen many times. This chain joins TRBV6-5 and TRBJ2-3; TRBD1 agrees at 8 bases. The ends lost 5 bases at V and 4 bases at J; junction bases unmatched: 8. This CDR3 spans 15 amino acids. The germline V gene has CDR1 MNHEY and CDR2 SVGAGI. The CDR3: CASSRQTTGADTQYF. CDR3 DNA: TGTGCCAGCAGTCGCCAAACGACAGGGGCAGATACGCAGTATTTT.

The chain links TRBV28 to TRBJ2-5; D is perhaps TRBD2 (5 bases). There are 13 residues in the CDR3. V lost 6 bases, J lost 6 bases, and 14 bases lay in between. Germline CDR1 reads MDHEN; CDR2 reads SYDVKM. CDR3 DNA sequence: TGTGCCAGCAGAACGCTCGGGGTAAAGACCCAGTACTTC. Encoded protein: CASRTLGVKTQYF.

The table lists this clonotype with a few counts. The V gene is TRBV18, the J gene TRBJ2-6; the D is unclear. V lost 5 bases and J 2 bases, leaving 13 bases between the germline ends. The germline V gene has CDR1 KGHSH and CDR2 LQKENI. The CDR3 totals 16 residues. CDR3 sequence: CASSYSADPGANVLTF. As DNA, the CDR3 is TGTGCCAGCTCATACTCGGCAGACCCTGGGGCCAACGTCCTGACTTTC.

J is TRBJ2-5 and V is TRBV7-2; 8 bases are a match to TRBD1. This CDR3 is built from 14 residues. Trimming cost V 5 bases and J 4 bases; bases outside gene matches: 6. Germline V gene data show CDR1 as SGHTA and CDR2 as FQGNSA. DNA for the CDR3: TGTGCCAGCAGCCGGAGACAGGGGAGAGAGACCCAGTACTTC. This codes for CASSRRQGRETQYF.

Turning to this clonotype: This could be a read error, since a much larger clone is one nucleotide away. As the CDR3 is not closed by the conserved phenylalanine or tryptophan, this likely results from a read error. The chain carries TRBV20-1 and TRBJ2-5; 10 bases map to TRBD2. Germline CDR1 is DFQATT and CDR2 is SNEGSKA (reference sequence). The CDR3 is 15 residues long. V shed 2 bases and J 9 bases; nucleotides not matched to a gene: 12. This chain's CDR3 is CSARWASGSVEAQYL. As DNA, the CDR3 is TGCAGTGCTAGATGGGCTAGCGGGAGTGTTGAGGCCCAGTACCTC.

This clonotype appeared a few times. Possible read error: a much larger clone is one base away. The chain joins TRBV2 to TRBJ2-7, with 13 nucleotides matching TRBD2. This CDR3 has 14 residues. CDR1 is SNHLY, CDR2 FYNNEI, per germline. This chain's CDR3 is CTMRSGLAGLEQYF. The CDR3 DNA reads TGTACCATGCGATCGGGACTAGCGGGACTTGAGCAGTACTTC. The complete variable domain, with remaining parts taken from reference TRBV2 and TRBJ2-7, reads EPEVTQTPSHQVTQMGQEVILRCVPISNHLYFYWYRQILGQKVEFLVSFYNNEISEKSEIFDDQFSVERPDGSNFTLKIRSTKLEDSAMYFCTMRSGLAGLEQYFGPGTRLTVT.

V gene TRBV11-1 combines with J gene TRBJ2-5; D is perhaps TRBD1 or TRBD2 (6 bases each). There are 23 residues in the CDR3. V shed 0 bases and J shed 0 bases, with 32 bases lying between them. Germline CDR1 SGHAT, CDR2 FQDESV (reference sequence). The CDR3 DNA sequence: TGTGCCAGCAGCTTAGCCGGGGGTTTTTGTGCGGGGCTCGGGGGCCGTGACCAAGAGACCCAGTACTTC. Translated, it gives CASSLAGGFCAGLGGRDQETQYF.

As for this clonotype: A read error may explain this, as a much larger clone is one base away. CDR3 nucleotide sequence: TGTGCCTGGAGTTACGGGGGTGGAAAACTGTTTTTT. As protein: CAWSYGGGKLFF. The chain carries TRBV30 and TRBJ1-4, with D possibly being TRBD1 (5 bases). This CDR3 spans 12 amino acids. Germline CDR1 is GTSNPN and CDR2 is SVGIG (reference sequence). The germline V and J ends were trimmed by 2 bases and 10 bases, with 11 bases remaining between them.

The gene calls are TRBV28 and TRBJ2-1; 8 bases agree with TRBD1. V lost 5 bases, J lost 4 bases, and 13 bases stayed unmatched. CDR3 length: 17 residues. Germline V gives CDR1 MDHEN, CDR2 SYDVKM. As DNA, the CDR3 is TGTGCCAGCAGTGGCCCGCAGGGGGCGATGGTATACAATGAGCAGTTCTTC. Its translation is CASSGPQGAMVYNEQFF. The full variable domain, with the rest looked up from reference TRBV28 and TRBJ2-1, is DVKVTQSSRYLVKRTGEKVFLECVQDMDHENMFWYRQDPGLGLRLIYFSYDVKMKEKGDIPEGYSVSREKKERFSLILESASTNQTSMYLCASSGPQGAMVYNEQFFGPGTRLTVL.

This clonotype was seen at least ten times. The chain has TRBV12-3 or TRBV12-4 and TRBJ2-2, with 7 bases fitting TRBD1. Trimming took 7 bases from V and 0 from J; bases not matched to a gene: 5. The CDR3 runs 15 residues. CDR3 sequence (DNA): TGTGCCAGCACCAGGGGACAGCCGAACACCGGGGAGCTGTTTTTT. Amino acid sequence: CASTRGQPNTGELFF.

The chain recombines TRBV2 with TRBJ1-6, with 8 bases lining up with TRBD1. This CDR3 has 13 amino acids. Germline V CDR1 and CDR2: SNHLY, FYNNEI. The J segment lost 7 bases and the V segment lost 8 bases, leaving 4 bases of the junction unmatched. The CDR3 spells CASQQGGNSPLHF. CDR3 nucleotide sequence: TGTGCCAGCCAACAGGGGGGAAATTCACCCCTCCACTTT.

This clonotype was recorded many times. The chain combines TRBV20-1 with TRBJ2-2, with D perhaps matching TRBD2 (6 bases). V was cut by 3 bases and J by 2 bases, with 7 bases left in between. This CDR3 has 13 residues. Germline CDR1 is DFQATT and CDR2 is SNEGSKA (reference sequence). CDR3 nucleotide sequence: TGCAGTGCTAGGCGGGGAAACACCGGGGAGCTGTTTTTT. This codes for CSARRGNTGELFF.

This clonotype showed up many times. The chain has TRBV12-3 or TRBV12-4 and TRBJ2-7; no clear D. This CDR3 is built from 13 residues. The V end was cut by 5 bases, the J end by 12 bases, with 20 bases between. The CDR3 loop reads CASSIGLDHRAYF. Here the CDR3 DNA reads TGTGCCAGCAGTATTGGGCTTGACCACAGAGCGTACTTC.

This clonotype was found a few times. A much larger clone differs by one base, so this may be a read error. The chain recombines TRBV20-1 with TRBJ1-2; TRBD1 matches at 7 bases. CDR3 length equals 15 residues. Unmatched junction bases numbered 14, after V lost 6 bases and J lost 4 bases. Germline loops: CDR1 DFQATT, CDR2 SNEGSKA (reference sequence). The CDR3 spells CSARPPGQNTYGYTF. The CDR3 DNA follows: TGCAGTGCCAGACCTCCGGGACAGAATACCTATGGCTACACCTTC.

This clonotype was observed at least ten times. The rearrangement joins TRBV20-1 to TRBJ1-2; D possibly corresponds to TRBD1 (5 bases). CDR1 is DFQATT, CDR2 SNEGSKA, per germline (reference sequence). V lost 0 bases, J lost 0 bases, and 11 bases lay in between. The CDR3 is made up of 15 amino acids. CDR3 sequence reads: CSARDLRGANYGYTF. CDR3 nucleotide sequence: TGCAGTGCTAGAGATCTGAGGGGAGCTAACTATGGCTACACCTTC.

A word on this clonotype: A much larger clonotype is one base distant, so this may be a read error. The limits of the CDR3 on the DNA are not certain, so only TCRdb's listed CDR3 is given. The chain uses TRBV9 and TRBJ2-1; the listed D gene, TRBD2, was not tested against the DNA. Germline V CDR1 and CDR2: SGDLS, YYNGEE. The CDR3 contains 14 residues when both ends are counted. CDR3 sequence: CASSVAGGNNEQSF.

This clonotype has ten or more counts. The gene calls are TRBV7-2 and TRBJ1-6; D call uncertain. V was clipped by 3 bases and J by 7 bases, with 10 bases between them. The CDR3 spans 14 residues. Germline lookup yields CDR1 SGHTA and CDR2 FQGNSA. The CDR3 loop reads CASSFSGRNSPLHF. Here the CDR3 DNA reads TGTGCCAGCAGCTTTTCGGGTCGGAATTCACCCCTCCACTTT. The full variable domain, rest sourced from reference TRBV7-2 and TRBJ1-6, is GAGVSQSPSNKVTEKGKDVELRCDPISGHTALYWYRQSLGQGLEFLIYFQGNSAPDKSGLPSDRFSAERTGGSVSTLTIQRTQQEDSAVYLCASSFSGRNSPLHFGNGTRLTVT.

This clonotype was found many times. V is TRBV7-8 and J is TRBJ2-1; TRBD1 agrees at 9 bases. This CDR3 contains 15 residues. V lost 2 bases, J lost 9 bases, and 8 bases stayed unmatched. The germline V gene encodes CDR1 SGHVS and CDR2 FQNEAQ. In DNA, the CDR3 is TGTGCCAGCAGCTTACGGGGACAGGGCGGTACTGAGCAGTTCTTC. Translating it yields CASSLRGQGGTEQFF.

This sequence joins TRBV10-3 and TRBJ1-5; 9 bases are a match to TRBD1. Trimming removed 5 bases from V and 5 bases from J; junction bases left unmatched: 10. CDR1 is ENHRY, CDR2 SYGVKD, per germline. This CDR3 is 16 amino acids long. The DNA for the CDR3 is TGTGCCATCAGTTGGAAAGGGACAGGGTCGGATCAGCCCCAGCATTTT. This codes for CAISWKGTGSDQPQHF.

About this clonotype: One base away lies a much larger clone, so this may be a sequencing read error. This sequence joins TRBV30 and TRBJ1-5; 8 positions agree with TRBD1. TRBJ2-3 explains the end of the DNA better; the J call may be wrong. This CDR3 region has 14 residues. The germline V gene encodes CDR1 GTSNPN and CDR2 SVGIG (reference sequence). The CDR3 sequence: CAWSVGQGNQPQYF. As DNA, the CDR3 is TGTGCCTGGAGTGTTGGACAGGGCAATCAGCCCCAGTATTTT.